This T cell receptor (beta chain) comes out of a study of blood T cell repertoires in COVID-19 (dated by TCRdb to about 2020). Regarding the research as a whole: Samples covering the acute and convalescent phases of COVID-19 were provided by collaborators in the United States, Italy and Spain. The material from the prospective study consisted of cDNA or gDNA derived from T cells, B-cell-depleted T cells, or PBMCs. Subjects who had been exposed to COVID-19, were actively infected with it, or had recovered from it provided the deeply sampled blood TCRbeta repertoires that made up the dataset. A freely available public database, intended as a resource for researchers studying the immune response to SARS-CoV-2, is where the repertoires were released. The samples were drawn from two sources: the first 160 participants of the ongoing ImmuneRACE study, and some 1,300 subjects contributed by 6 global collaborators. The sample metadata nearly always contained a de-identified subject ID, COVID-19 status, age in years and sex. Where HLA class I and class II types were available, the types were taken from metadata supplied by the sample provider, not from assay-based typing. Overall results and qualifications from the work: How much clinical and demographic metadata was included differed by source and by participant, and the metadata was provided uncurated.

TCRbeta CDR3 regions were amplified from genomic DNA using the immunoSEQ Assay, a bias-controlled multiplex PCR. As for the original processing: The number of nucleated cells in each sample was estimated by amplification of reference gene primers within the assay. Sequence reads were collapsed and filtered to measure the absolute abundance of every unique TCRbeta CDR3 rearrangement. For each sample, productive Simpson clonality was calculated by taking the square root of Simpson's diversity index across productive rearrangements. What TCRdb holds here is the immuneACCESS table cut down to in-frame rearrangements. Part of the clones is not present; checked against another copy, under half of the missing clones reflect an unresolved V gene, and the others are unexplained. V, J and clone size are taken as reported in that table, and D and trimming were inferred from the DNA itself. The sample table records around 450,000 clones; roughly 87% of these occur just once. Over 1.5% of the sample is held by the ten biggest clonotypes.

CDR1 and CDR2 are read off the germline V gene as MRHNA and SNTAGT. CDR3 length: 20 amino acids, cysteine to phenylalanine. Of all the DNA, just the CDR3 is kept, 60 bases in frame from base 1. V ends up 7 bases short and J 0 bases short, with an unmatched junction base count of 16. Enrolling through a virtual design, the prospective study's participants ranged in age from roughly 18 to 89 years and lived across some 22 United States geographic areas. To assign participants to cohorts, the prospective study relied on clinical history that participants themselves reported in a screening survey and a study questionnaire. Each participant in the prospective study had whole blood, serum and a nasopharyngeal or oropharyngeal swab collected by mobile phlebotomists. Additional blood draws and questionnaires over an approximately two-month period could optionally be provided by prospective study participants. Prospective study blood samples were shipped either frozen or at room temperature before DNA extraction.

Details on this clone: Its antigen is still unknown. Per-base quality was not reported, and no clone a single base away is much larger than it.

Sequences were obtained from PBMCs or T cells enriched from blood (not recorded which). The sequence joins TRBV6-4 to TRBJ1-6, and TRBD1 aligns with 9 junction nucleotides. This TCR was sampled from a woman aged 18 to 35 with acute COVID-19. The CDR3 region has the sequence CASTPLSPGQGYSYNSPLHF. In nucleotides, the sequence is TGTGCCAGCACACCCCTTTCACCGGGACAGGGTTACTCCTATAATTCACCCCTCCACTTT.